Listed here are 6 T cell receptor beta chains from one sample, sequenced in a study of blood T cell repertoires in COVID-19. The method was immunoSEQ multiplex PCR; TCRdb's version includes in-frame clones alone and lacks a portion of them. This sample has roughly 300,000 clones; around 87% occur once, and the top ten carry roughly 8%. Material for sequencing was peripheral blood. Receptors were obtained from a woman in her fifties or sixties who had recovered from COVID-19.

This chain uses TRBV7-8 with TRBJ2-3; D perhaps matches TRBD2 (5 bases). Trimming stripped 5 bases from V and 8 bases from J, with 23 bases between. The CDR3 runs 16 residues. Germline V gene sequence: CDR1 SGHVS, CDR2 FQNEAQ. The DNA of the CDR3 is TGTGCCAGCAGCCCCCGAGACCCCTCAAATGCGGGTACGCAGTATTTT. Protein product: CASSPRDPSNAGTQYF.

The chain links TRBV18 to TRBJ2-2; D is possibly TRBD2 (6 bases). Germline V gene sequence: CDR1 KGHSH, CDR2 LQKENI. Trimming removed 7 bases at V and 4 bases at J, with 10 bases between. The CDR3 is made up of 13 amino acids. The CDR3 region is CASYGTFTGELFF. Written as DNA, the CDR3 is TGTGCCAGCTACGGGACTTTCACCGGGGAGCTGTTTTTT.

This chain joins TRBV5-1 and TRBJ2-3, with TRBD2 matching over 7 bases. CDR1 and CDR2 (germline): SGHRS, YFSETQ. V shed 4 bases and J 0 bases; nucleotides not matched to a gene: 5. The CDR3 extends over 15 amino acids. The CDR3 spells CASSRTGGSTDTQYF. The CDR3 DNA follows: TGCGCCAGCAGCAGGACCGGGGGGAGCACAGATACGCAGTATTTT.

This chain connects TRBV27 to TRBJ1-5; no definite D call. V lost 3 bases, J lost 5 bases, and 8 bases lay in between. CDR3 size: 13 residues. Germline V lookup: CDR1 MNHEY, CDR2 SMNVEV (reference sequence). The CDR3 sequence is CASSFTEDQPQHF. As DNA, the CDR3 is TGTGCCAGCAGTTTTACAGAAGATCAGCCCCAGCATTTT.

The rearrangement links TRBV19 to TRBJ1-1, with TRBD1 identical over 7 bases. V was pared by 5 bases and J by 3 bases, with 6 bases of the junction left unmatched. This CDR3 comprises 14 residues. From germline, CDR1 is LNHDA and CDR2 SQIVND (reference sequence). CDR3 in DNA: TGTGCCAGTAGTCTGGGACAGATTGACACTGAAGCTTTCTTT. The encoded protein is CASSLGQIDTEAFF.

The gene calls are TRBV21-1 and TRBJ2-7; the table names TRBD1, a call not compared with the DNA. TRBV21-1 is termed a pseudogene. CDR3 length: 14 amino acids. Here the CDR3 reads CASSKGQGTYEQYF. The CDR3, as DNA: TGTGCCAGCAGCAAAGGACAGGGAACCTACGAGCAGTACTTC.